These T cell receptor beta chains were read from a single sample in a study of T cell responses to AZD1222 COVID-19 vaccine. The protocol was immunoSEQ multiplex PCR, while the TCRdb copy is restricted to in-frame clones and leaves out a portion. The sample lists about 110,000 clones, roughly 87% occurring once. The starting material was peripheral blood, obtained on day 0 of AZD1222 vaccination. These receptors originate from an adult in good health. Each CDR3 is given with its conserved first and last residue. D genes are given only for firm matches. Part of the rows lack a size; the others show once, few, many or a class for expanded clones.

clone_size j_call d_call v_call cdr3_aa cdr3_nt
few TRBJ2-3 . TRBV7-3 CASSRSVDDTQYF TGTGCCAGCAGCCGGTCGGTCGATGATACGCAGTATTTT
. TRBJ2-4 TRBD2 TRBV7-6 CASSSSGTSGGATKNIQYF TGTGCCAGCAGCTCCTCCGGGACTAGCGGGGGGGCTACCAAAAACATTCAGTACTTC
. TRBJ2-1 . TRBV7-2 CASSLMTIDNEQFF TGTGCCAGCAGCTTGATGACTATAGACAATGAGCAGTTCTTC
. TRBJ2-5 TRBD2 TRBV18 CASSFQGGGRETQYF TGTGCCAGCTCGTTCCAAGGCGGGGGTAGAGAGACCCAGTACTTC
. TRBJ1-5 TRBD1 TRBV5-1 CASSLGSGGYQPQHF TGCGCCAGCAGCTTGGGTTCAGGGGGCTATCAGCCCCAGCATTTT
once TRBJ1-6 . TRBV7-2 CASTPRRDSPLHF TGTGCCAGCACCCCGAGGCGGGATTCACCCCTCCACTTT
. TRBJ2-1 . TRBV29-1 CSPPPRGNEQFF TGCAGCCCCCCCCCTCGGGGCAATGAGCAGTTCTTC
. TRBJ2-2 . TRBV6-5 CASRLGGPTGELFF TGTGCCAGCAGGCTCGGGGGGCCCACCGGGGAGCTGTTTTTT
. TRBJ1-2 . TRBV7-9 CASSLSTGRGYGYTF TGTGCCAGCAGCTTAAGCACCGGCCGTGGCTATGGCTACACCTTC
. TRBJ1-1 . TRBV6-5 CASQAPYENTEAFF TGTGCCAGTCAGGCCCCATACGAGAACACTGAAGCTTTCTTT
. TRBJ2-3 TRBD1 TRBV24-1 CATSDSRTGSTDTQYF TGTGCCACCAGTGATTCCCGGACAGGGAGCACAGATACGCAGTATTTT
. TRBJ2-1 . TRBV2 CASRSLNEQFF TGTGCCAGCAGGTCCCTCAATGAGCAGTTCTTC
. TRBJ1-6 . TRBV30 CARESSYNSPLHF TGTGCCCGTGAGAGCTCCTATAATTCACCCCTCCACTTT
once TRBJ2-7 TRBD2 TRBV2 CASRGLAVPYEQYF TGTGCCAGCAGGGGACTAGCGGTTCCCTACGAGCAGTACTTC
. TRBJ1-4 . TRBV19 CASSIVRAGNEKLFF TGTGCCAGTAGTATCGTAAGGGCGGGAAATGAAAAACTGTTTTTT
. TRBJ1-5 . TRBV27 CASSSIAGGFNQPQHF TGTGCCAGCAGTTCCATCGCGGGGGGCTTCAATCAGCCCCAGCATTTT
. TRBJ2-7 . TRBV6-2/TRBV6-3 CASSYEGDEQYF TGTGCCAGCAGTTACGAGGGGGACGAGCAGTACTTC
. TRBJ1-2 . TRBV14 CASSQDTQGLYGYTF TGTGCCAGCAGCCAAGACACCCAGGGACTCTATGGCTACACCTTC
. TRBJ1-4 TRBD1 TRBV9 CASSVGQGRGTNEKLFF TGTGCCAGCAGCGTAGGACAGGGACGAGGAACTAATGAAAAACTGTTTTTT
. TRBJ2-5 . TRBV18 CASSPISGPQETQYF TGTGCCAGCTCACCAATATCAGGACCTCAAGAGACCCAGTACTTC
. TRBJ2-1 . TRBV15 CATRGYGVAAYNEQFF TGTGCCACCAGAGGCTATGGGGTAGCTGCCTACAATGAGCAGTTCTTC
. TRBJ2-5 TRBD2 TRBV6-6 CASTIKSGGNQETQYF TGTGCCAGCACTATTAAAAGCGGGGGAAACCAAGAGACCCAGTACTTC